This TCR beta chain was profiled in a study of human T cells and chemical hapten exposure. Study background: TCR yields per sample varied mostly from small pooled library volume differences.

This clonotype was seen many times. As yet, its antigen is unknown. Findings of the study overall: Expanded TCRs produced significantly more large CDR3 similarity clusters than controls did.

Germline V CDR1 and CDR2: SGHVS, FQNEAQ. The CDR3 contains 15 residues. Deletions cut 2 bases from V and 7 bases from J, with 12 bases between. TCRdb reprocessed the RACE reads via MiXCR and lists one record per CDR3 protein. This sample yields under 150,000 distinct CDR3 sequences, of which roughly an eighth are seen a single time; more than 1.3% belongs to the top ten. Time point given: patch test 1, 2 weeks after DPC sensitization. As to treatment: therapeutic diphenylcyclopropenone sensitization with weekly scalp DPC. This sequence originates from a woman between 50 and 59 years old with alopecia areata. Some clones in this sample may be carry-over from other donors' samples. The sample consisted of whole blood, taken in connection with sensitization to the hapten diphenylcyclopropenone (DPC). The chain joins TRBV7-8 to TRBJ1-6, with D hard to call. The CDR3 region has the DNA TGTGCCAGCAGCTTACTGGGGATAACCAATTCACCCCTCCACTTT. Translation gives CASSLLGITNSPLHF.